This TCR delta chain was sequenced during a study of gamma-delta T cells after stem cell transplantation. This clone is categorized as medium-sized (0.01 to 0.1%). TCRdb reprocessed the RT-PCR reads using CATT. This sample yields about 2,400 delta-chain clones, of which approximately 45% are seen a single time; 16% belongs to the top ten. Germline lookup yields CDR1 GEAIGNYY and CDR2 EKD. The trim removed 0 bases at V and 5 bases at J, leaving 16 bases unmatched. CDR3 size: 18 residues. This TCR was recovered from a human donor. It is not recorded whose cells these are; they may come from a transplant donor. This chain joins TRDV2 and TRDJ1; 8 bases fit TRDD3. Sequencing used gamma-delta T cells. The CDR3 is CACDTLVTGGLVGDKLIF. The CDR3 coding sequence is TGTGCCTGTGACACCTTGGTAACTGGGGGCCTCGTGGGAGATAAACTCATCTTT.